Listed below are T cell receptor beta chains from one sample, sequenced in a study of graft-versus-host responses after intestinal transplantation. Measured with immunoSEQ multiplex PCR; TCRdb has only the in-frame clones, and not every one. Altogether 95,000 or so clones are present, roughly 90% being singletons, with the ten largest covering approximately 16%. The sequencing here drew on PBMCs, taken 450 to 480 days after intestinal transplant. The origin of the receptors is a human patient who received an intestinal transplant, so some T cells may come from the graft donor. CDR3s leave out the opening cysteine and the closing phenylalanine or tryptophan. D genes are given only for firm matches.

V gene	D gene	CDR3 protein
TRBV9	-	ASTRSGATADEQF
TRBV18	TRBD1	ASSPLGTGESYT
TRBV6-5	-	ASRGTISYEQY
TRBV19	-	ARISGCGNEKLF
TRBV5-6	-	ASIMQGVGNTIY
TRBV29-1	TRBD1	SVPGGQGATRAYEQY
TRBV19	-	ASSIQATNEKLF
TRBV5-1	-	ASSLEGVGGEEQY
TRBV6-4	TRBD2	ASSAASGGSTDTQY
TRBV4-1	TRBD2	ASSQAPEWGGLRGNEQF
TRBV6-5	-	ASSYGRGGYT
TRBV25-1	-	ASSDLYEQY
TRBV4-1	-	ASSQDPAGSAYEQY
TRBV6-1	-	ASEGRRNEKLF
TRBV6-1	TRBD2	ASSAGTSGRYEQY
TRBV11-2	TRBD1	ASSARDRPIYEQY
TRBV13	TRBD2	ASSSPGLAVYNEQF
TRBV5-4	-	ASSPRQEGYNEQF
TRBV4-1	-	ASSQERSAGYEQY
TRBV29-1	-	SVGDTEAF
TRBV6-1	-	ASSEVGSPLH
TRBV5-1	TRBD1	ASSPGTGGDEPQH